This TCR beta chain is drawn from a study of T-cell memory formation after mild COVID-19. General observations from the study: Shrinking CD4+ clones were chiefly CM and EM; CD8+ ones were chiefly EMRA. Pre-infection memory harbored some responding clones, suggesting cross-reactive memory joined.

In this sample, this clonotype turned up a few times. The antigen is not known. 5'RACE primed from the constant segment yielded TCR alpha and TCR beta cDNA libraries bearing sample barcodes and UMIs. Using its own MiXCR run on the 5' RACE reads, TCRdb lists one record per CDR3 protein. The sample records fewer than 250,000 distinct CDR3 sequences, over 15% being singletons. This CDR3 is 12 amino acids long. V lost 5 bases and J lost 8; bases outside the gene matches: 3. Germline assignment: CDR1 SEHNR and CDR2 FQNEAQ (reference sequence). The V call is TRBV7-9, the J call TRBJ1-3, with 7 nucleotides matching TRBD1. Sequencing was performed on PBMCs or a T cell subset sorted from them (not recorded which). This receptor was taken from an adult woman who had mild COVID-19 (a few samples of this study predate the infection). Cell type and time point are not known. The CDR3 here is CASSPTGDTIYF. The CDR3 DNA is TGTGCCAGCAGCCCCACAGGGGACACCATATATTTT.